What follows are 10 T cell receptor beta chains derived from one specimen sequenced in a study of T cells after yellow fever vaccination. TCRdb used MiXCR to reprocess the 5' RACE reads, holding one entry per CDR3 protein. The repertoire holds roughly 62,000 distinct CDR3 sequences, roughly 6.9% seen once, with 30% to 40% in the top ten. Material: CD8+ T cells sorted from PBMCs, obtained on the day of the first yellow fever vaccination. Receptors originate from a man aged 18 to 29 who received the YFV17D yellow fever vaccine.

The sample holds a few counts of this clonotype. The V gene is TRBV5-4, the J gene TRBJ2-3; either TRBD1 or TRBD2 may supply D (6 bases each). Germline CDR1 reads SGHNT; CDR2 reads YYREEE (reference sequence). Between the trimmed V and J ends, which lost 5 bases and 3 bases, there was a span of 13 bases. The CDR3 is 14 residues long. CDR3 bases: TGTGCCAGCAGACCTACAGGGAGGACAGATACGCAGTATTTT. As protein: CASRPTGRTDTQYF.

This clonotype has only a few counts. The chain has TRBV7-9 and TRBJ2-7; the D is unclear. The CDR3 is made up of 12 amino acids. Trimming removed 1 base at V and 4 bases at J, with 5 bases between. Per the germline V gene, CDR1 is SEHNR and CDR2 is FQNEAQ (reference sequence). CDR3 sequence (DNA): TGTGCCAGCAGCTTAGGAGATTACGAGCAGTACGTC. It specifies CASSLGDYEQYV.

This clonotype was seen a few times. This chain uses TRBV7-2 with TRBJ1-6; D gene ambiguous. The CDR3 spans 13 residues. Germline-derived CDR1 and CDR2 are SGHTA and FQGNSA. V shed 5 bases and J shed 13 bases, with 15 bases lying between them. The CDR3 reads CASSLLPQPPLHF. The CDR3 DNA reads TGTGCCAGCAGCCTACTACCCCAGCCGCCCCTCCACTTT. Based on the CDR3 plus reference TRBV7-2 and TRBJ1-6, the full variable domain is GAGVSQSPSNKVTEKGKDVELRCDPISGHTALYWYRQSLGQGLEFLIYFQGNSAPDKSGLPSDRFSAERTGGSVSTLTIQRTQQEDSAVYLCASSLLPQPPLHFGNGTRLTVT.

Here the CDR3 DNA reads TGCGCCAGCAGCTTTAGGGCAGCCCCTTACTACGAGCAGTACTTC. Translation: CASSFRAAPYYEQYF. The chain recombines TRBV5-1 with TRBJ2-7; no clear D. The V gene lost 2 bases and the J gene lost 3 bases, with 15 bases spanning the gap. Per germline, CDR1 SGHRS and CDR2 YFSETQ. The CDR3 is 15 residues long.

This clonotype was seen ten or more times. CDR3 sequence: CASSLPGPNTGELFF. In DNA form, the CDR3 reads TGCGCCAGCAGCCTCCCCGGGCCGAACACCGGGGAGCTGTTTTTT. V usage is TRBV4-1 and J usage is TRBJ2-2; D ambiguous. The CDR3 loop spans 15 amino acids. Germline assignment: CDR1 MGHRA and CDR2 YSYEKL. Between the trimmed V and J ends, which lost 4 bases and 0 bases, there was a span of 9 bases.

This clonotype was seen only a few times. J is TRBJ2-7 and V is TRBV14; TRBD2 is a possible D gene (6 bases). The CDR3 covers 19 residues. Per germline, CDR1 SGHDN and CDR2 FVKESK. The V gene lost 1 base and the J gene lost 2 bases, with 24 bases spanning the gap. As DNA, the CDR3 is TGTGCCAGCAGCCAAGGGAGGGGCCGACTAAGACCTTTCACCTACGAGCAGTACTTC. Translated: CASSQGRGRLRPFTYEQYF.

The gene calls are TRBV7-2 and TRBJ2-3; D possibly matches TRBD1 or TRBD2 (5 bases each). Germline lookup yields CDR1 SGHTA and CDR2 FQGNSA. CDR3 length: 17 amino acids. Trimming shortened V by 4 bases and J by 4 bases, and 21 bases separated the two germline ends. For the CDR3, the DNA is TGTGCCAGCAGCTACCCGCCCGGGGAGTGGGGCGCAGATACGCAGTATTTT. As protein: CASSYPPGEWGADTQYF.

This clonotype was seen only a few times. This chain's CDR3 is CAWNRGAGVTDTQYF. The CDR3 nucleotides are TGTGCCTGGAATAGGGGAGCGGGGGTCACAGATACGCAGTATTTT. The chain uses TRBV30 and TRBJ2-3; 8 nucleotides align to TRBD2. J was trimmed by 2 bases and V by 4 bases; bases with no gene match: 8. In germline, CDR1 is GTSNPN, CDR2 SVGIG (reference sequence). The CDR3 has 15 amino acids.

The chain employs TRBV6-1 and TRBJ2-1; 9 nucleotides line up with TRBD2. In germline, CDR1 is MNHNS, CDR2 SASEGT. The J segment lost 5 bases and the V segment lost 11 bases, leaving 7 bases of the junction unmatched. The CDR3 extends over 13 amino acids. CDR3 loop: CAYLSGSDNEQFF. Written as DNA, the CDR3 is TGTGCCTACCTTAGCGGGAGCGACAATGAGCAGTTCTTC.

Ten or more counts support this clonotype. The CDR3 loop reads CASSLVSGDTDTQYF. The CDR3 region has the DNA TGCGCCAGCAGCTTGGTGAGCGGTGACACAGATACGCAGTATTTT. The chain couples TRBV5-1 to TRBJ2-3; the D gene is possibly TRBD2 (5 bases). CDR3 length: 15 residues. The V gene lost 0 bases and the J gene lost 2 bases, with 10 bases spanning the gap. Germline values: CDR1 SGHRS, CDR2 YFSETQ.